The present TCR beta chain was sequenced within a study of OX40 agonist ivuxolimab in advanced cancers. Study-wide context: The dose-escalation cohort was over 65% male, with a mean age of about 60 years, ranging roughly 23 to 79. Study-level findings and limits: Clonal expansion was seen in CD4+ and CD8+ blood T cells by week 6 at 0.1 to 3.0 mg/kg.

Worth noting for this clone: The antigen is undetermined.

The assay was immunoSEQ multiplex PCR, and TCRdb's table has in-frame clones only and misses some. The data hold over 20,000 clones, with roughly 78% observed a single time. Trimming took off 5 bases at V and 2 bases at J, with 16 bases between the two ends. The CDR3 is 15 residues long. Germline CDR1 is MNHEY and CDR2 is SMNVEV (reference sequence). This chain connects TRBV27 to TRBJ2-7; D is perhaps TRBD1 (9 bases). This sequence was found in an adult with an advanced solid tumor such as melanoma, head and neck, liver or kidney cancer. The specimen comprised CD4+ or CD8+ T cells sorted from blood, sampled in a trial of the OX40 agonist ivuxolimab. The CDR3 region is CASSPGGTGTYEQYF. For the CDR3, the DNA is TGTGCCAGCAGTCCGGGAGGGACAGGGACCTACGAGCAGTACTTC.